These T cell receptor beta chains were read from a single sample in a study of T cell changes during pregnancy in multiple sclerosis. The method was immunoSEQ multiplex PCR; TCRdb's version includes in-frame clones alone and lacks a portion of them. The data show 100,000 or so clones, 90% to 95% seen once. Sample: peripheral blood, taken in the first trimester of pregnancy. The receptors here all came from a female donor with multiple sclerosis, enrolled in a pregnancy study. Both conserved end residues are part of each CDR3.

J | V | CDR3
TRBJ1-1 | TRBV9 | CASSVGTFMNTEAFF
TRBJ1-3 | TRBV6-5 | CASSYLFGGTGNTIYF
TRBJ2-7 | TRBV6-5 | CASTQHGGYEQYF
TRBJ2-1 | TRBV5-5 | CASSQSTGASYNEQFF
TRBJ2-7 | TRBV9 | CASSVGGDEQYF
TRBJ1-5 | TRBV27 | CASKPGQGPNQPQHF
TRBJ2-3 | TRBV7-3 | CASSPAAGGRDTQYF
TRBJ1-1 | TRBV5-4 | CASRDQGQSPIEAFF
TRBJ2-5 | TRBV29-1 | CSVGDRPETQYF
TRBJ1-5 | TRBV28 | CASTFWGRGSNQPQHF
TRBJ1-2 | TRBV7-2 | CASSPRQGALTGYTF
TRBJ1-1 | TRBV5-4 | CASTLTGNTEAFF
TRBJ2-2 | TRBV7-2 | CASSPEVVTGELFF
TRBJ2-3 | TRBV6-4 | CASSDRGTDTQYF
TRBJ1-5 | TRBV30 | CACNSGTSSRGQPQHF
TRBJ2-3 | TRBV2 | CASRDKFTDTQYF
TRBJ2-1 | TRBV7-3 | CASSPVGGGPYNEQFF
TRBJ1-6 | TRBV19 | CASSIGRDIDSPLHF
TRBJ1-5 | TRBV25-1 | CASSDSSNQPQHF
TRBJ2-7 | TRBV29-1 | CSVISGLLYEQYF
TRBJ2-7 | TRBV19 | CASSRPGQPIPHEQYF
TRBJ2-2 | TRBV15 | CATSRAEQGSNTGELFF
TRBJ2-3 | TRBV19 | CASSLTGASLADTQYF
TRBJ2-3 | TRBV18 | CASSRDSSITDTQYF
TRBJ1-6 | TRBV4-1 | CASSQEATDSPLHF
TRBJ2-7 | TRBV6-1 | CASSDGGAESYEQYF
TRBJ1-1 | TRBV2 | CASTWGQASYTEAFF
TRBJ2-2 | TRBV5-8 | CASSSGGPGELFF
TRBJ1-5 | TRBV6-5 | CASSSGQIGNQPQHF
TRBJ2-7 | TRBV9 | CASSVEPGILYEQYF
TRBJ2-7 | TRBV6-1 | CASSERGGIHSYEQYF
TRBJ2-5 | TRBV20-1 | CSAPETQYF
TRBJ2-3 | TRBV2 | CASGFRLGTDTQYF
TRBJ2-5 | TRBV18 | CASSPRAGQETQYF
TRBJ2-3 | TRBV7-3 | CASSTSQGDTQYF
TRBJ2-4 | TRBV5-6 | CASSLTVSVAKNIQYF
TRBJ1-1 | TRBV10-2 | CASSESPTGNTEAFF
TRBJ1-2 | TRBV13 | CASTRGNYGYTF
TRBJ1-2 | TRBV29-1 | CSVGGQAAPNYGYTF
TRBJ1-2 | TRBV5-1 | CASSLGSLDYGYTF
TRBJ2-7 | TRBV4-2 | CASSQDSPRLAGKHEQYF
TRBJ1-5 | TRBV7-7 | CASSRGQCSNQPQHF
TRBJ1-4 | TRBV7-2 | CASSLGILEKLFF
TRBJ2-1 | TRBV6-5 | CAEQTGDRGVNEQFF
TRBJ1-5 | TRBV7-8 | CASSPDRNQPQHF
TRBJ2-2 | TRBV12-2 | CASRLAERSGGRETGELFF
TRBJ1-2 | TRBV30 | CAERRARYGYTF
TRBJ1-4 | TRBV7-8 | CASSAPKGQGIWTTNEKLFF
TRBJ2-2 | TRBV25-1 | CASSEDRGGRELFF
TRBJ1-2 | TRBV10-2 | CASSEGRSYGYTF
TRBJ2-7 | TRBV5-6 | CASSVGVLAASYEQYF
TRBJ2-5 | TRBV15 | CATSGGGETQYF
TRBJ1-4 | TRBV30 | CAWTGGLSPYEKLFF
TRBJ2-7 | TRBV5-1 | CASSLELGDEQYF
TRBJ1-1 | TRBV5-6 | CASSPTGRTEAFF
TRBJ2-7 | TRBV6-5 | CASSYRTGTYEQYF
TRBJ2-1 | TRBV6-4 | CASSDIAGGNEQFF
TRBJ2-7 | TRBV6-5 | CASSPPGAYEQYF